This record concerns one T cell receptor beta chain sequence. No antigen is known for it. This sample stems from a study of shared clonotypes between healthy human individuals. Study background: Each donor had three CD4 naive, three CD4 memory, two CD8 naive and one CD8 memory plate. Study outcomes and limitations: A generally larger estimated richness was seen in naive subsets than in memory subsets.

Genomic DNA belonging to each subset was distributed in equal measure over several immunoSEQ plates. Method: immunoSEQ multiplex PCR; TCRdb's copy keeps in-frame clones and lacks some. Of about 960,000 clones in the sample, over 60% are singletons; the top ten hold roughly 1.5%. V lost 3 bases and J lost 0; bases outside the gene matches: 5. Germline CDR1 and CDR2: SGHDT and YYEEEE. The CDR3 loop spans 16 amino acids. This TCR was recovered from a man younger than 35 in good health. The sequenced sample was memory CD4+ T cells sorted from blood. Subset: CD45RA-negative fraction. V and J are TRBV5-6 and TRBJ2-5; 10 positions agree with TRBD2. The CDR3 loop is CASSSVTSGYQETQYF. CDR3 nucleotides: TGTGCCAGCAGCTCGGTGACTAGCGGGTACCAAGAGACCCAGTACTTC.